This is a list of T cell receptor beta chains from one sample in a study of blood T cell repertoires in COVID-19. The repertoire was sequenced with immunoSEQ multiplex PCR; TCRdb's copy has only in-frame clones and lacks some. The sample has 100,000 to 150,000 clones, less than 85% seen once. Sequenced material: peripheral blood. These receptors all stem from a woman aged 80 or over with acute or convalescent COVID-19. The conserved cysteine and the conserved F or W are not part of the CDR3 here. The order of the fields is clone size, J gene, V gene, CDR3 length, CDR3 protein. Some rows mark clone size as missing; the rest say once, few, many or name a class of expanded clone.

>.|TRBJ1-4|TRBV15|15
ATSRDQQGRINEKLF
>.|TRBJ2-3|TRBV5-6|14
ASSLGSGGAADTQY
>.|TRBJ2-3|TRBV27|10
ASSRSTDTQY
>.|TRBJ1-2|TRBV6-4|11
ASSEGGRGGYT
>.|TRBJ1-6|TRBV7-8|15
ASKAYAVFERNSPLH
>.|TRBJ1-1|TRBV29-1|11
SVDPGGINSAF
>.|TRBJ1-6|TRBV7-8|14
ASSLGSPAYNSPLH
>.|TRBJ1-1|TRBV18|13
ASSPTRDSNTEAF
>.|TRBJ2-3|TRBV27|15
ASSLYPGGPATDTQY
>.|TRBJ2-1|TRBV7-6|13
ASSLISGTYNEQF
>few|TRBJ1-2|TRBV6-5|13
ASSYSRLGSYGYT
>.|TRBJ1-2|TRBV10-3|10
AISEFQYGYT
>once|TRBJ2-2|TRBV7-8|13
ASSLDGRPTGELF
>.|TRBJ1-5|TRBV19|13
ASSKGQGGNQPQH
>once|TRBJ2-5|TRBV15|15
ATSRSPRAGPKETQY